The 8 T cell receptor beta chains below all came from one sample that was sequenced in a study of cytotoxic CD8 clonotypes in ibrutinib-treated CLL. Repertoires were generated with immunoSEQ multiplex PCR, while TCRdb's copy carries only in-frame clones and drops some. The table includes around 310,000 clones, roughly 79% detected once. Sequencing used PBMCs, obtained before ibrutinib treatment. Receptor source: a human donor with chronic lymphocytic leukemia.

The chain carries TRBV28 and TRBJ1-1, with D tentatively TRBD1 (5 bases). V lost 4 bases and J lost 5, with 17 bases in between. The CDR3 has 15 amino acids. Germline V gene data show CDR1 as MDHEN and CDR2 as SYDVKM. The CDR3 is CASSSPNGGGTEAFF. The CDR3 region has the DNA TGTGCCAGCAGTTCCCCCAATGGGGGAGGAACTGAAGCTTTCTTT.

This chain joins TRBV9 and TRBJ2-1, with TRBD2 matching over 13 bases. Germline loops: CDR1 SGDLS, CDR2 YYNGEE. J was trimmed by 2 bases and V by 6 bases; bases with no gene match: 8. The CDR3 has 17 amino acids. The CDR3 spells CASTRTSGSGTYNEQFF. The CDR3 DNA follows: TGTGCCAGCACCCGGACTAGCGGGAGCGGCACCTACAATGAGCAGTTCTTC.

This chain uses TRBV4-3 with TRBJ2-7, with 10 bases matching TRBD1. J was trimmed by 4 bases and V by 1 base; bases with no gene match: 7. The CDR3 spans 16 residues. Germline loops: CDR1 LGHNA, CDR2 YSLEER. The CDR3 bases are TGCGCCAGCAGCCAAGGCCGACAGGGGGCGGGTTACGAGCAGTACTTC. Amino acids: CASSQGRQGAGYEQYF.

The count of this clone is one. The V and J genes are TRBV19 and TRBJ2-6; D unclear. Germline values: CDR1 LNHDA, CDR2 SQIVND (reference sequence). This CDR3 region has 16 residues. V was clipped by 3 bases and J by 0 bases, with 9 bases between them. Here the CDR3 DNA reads TGTGCCAGTAGTATGGAAGGAAACTCTGGGGCCAACGTCCTGACTTTC. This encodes CASSMEGNSGANVLTF. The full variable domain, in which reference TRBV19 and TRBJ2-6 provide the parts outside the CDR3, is DGGITQSPKYLFRKEGQNVTLSCEQNLNHDAMYWYRQDPGQGLRLIYYSQIVNDFQKGDIAEGYSVSREKKESFPLTVTSAQKNPTAFYLCASSMEGNSGANVLTFGAGSRLTVL.

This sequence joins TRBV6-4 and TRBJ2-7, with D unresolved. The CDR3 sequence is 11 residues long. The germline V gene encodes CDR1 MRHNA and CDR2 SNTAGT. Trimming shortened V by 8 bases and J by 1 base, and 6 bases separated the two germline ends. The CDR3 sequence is CASRASYEQYF. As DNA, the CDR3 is TGTGCCAGCCGGGCGTCCTACGAGCAGTACTTC.

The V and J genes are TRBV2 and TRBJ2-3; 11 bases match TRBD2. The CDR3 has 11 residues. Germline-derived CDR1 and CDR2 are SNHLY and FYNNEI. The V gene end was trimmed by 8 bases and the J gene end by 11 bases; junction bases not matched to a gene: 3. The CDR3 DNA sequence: TGTGCCAGCCAGACTAGCGGGGAGCAGTATTTT. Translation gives CASQTSGEQYF.

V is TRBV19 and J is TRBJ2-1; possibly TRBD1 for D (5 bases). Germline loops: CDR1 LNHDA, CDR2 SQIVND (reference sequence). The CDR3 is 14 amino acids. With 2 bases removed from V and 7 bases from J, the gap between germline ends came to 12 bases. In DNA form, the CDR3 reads TGTGCCAGTAGTATACGCGAAGGGGCGAATGAGCAGTTCTTC. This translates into CASSIREGANEQFF.

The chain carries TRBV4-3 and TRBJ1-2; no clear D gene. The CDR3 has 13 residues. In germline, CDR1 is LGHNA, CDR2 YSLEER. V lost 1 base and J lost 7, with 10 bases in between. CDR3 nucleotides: TGCGCCAGCAGCCAAGTGGAGGGAATTGGCTACACCTTC. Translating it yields CASSQVEGIGYTF.